Given below is one T cell receptor beta chain in context. The sample originates from a study of blood T cell repertoires in COVID-19. In the study overall: Material from acute and convalescent COVID-19 was sourced from the United States, Italy and Spain. PBMCs, B-cell-depleted T cells, or T cells provided the cDNA or gDNA that made up the material.

Original processing methods: Reference gene primers were amplified, and this amplification served to estimate nucleated cell counts. TCRdb keeps only in-frame clones here, not all; method: immunoSEQ multiplex PCR. From that table come the V and J calls and clone size; the DNA was used to work out D and trimming. This sample has just over 650,000 clones, with 90% found just once. The clonotype originates from a woman between 18 and 29 years old with acute or convalescent COVID-19. Sequencing was performed on peripheral blood.

CDR3 loop: CASRRVTSYNEQFF. The CDR3 DNA reads TGTGCCAGCAGGAGGGTAACCTCCTACAATGAGCAGTTCTTC. The V gene is TRBV2, the J gene TRBJ2-1; D is perhaps TRBD2 (5 bases). Between the trimmed V and J ends, which lost 6 bases and 0 bases, there was a span of 9 bases. The germline V gene encodes CDR1 SNHLY and CDR2 FYNNEI. The CDR3 is made up of 14 amino acids. Full variable domain (remainder filled in from reference TRBV2 and TRBJ2-1): EPEVTQTPSHQVTQMGQEVILRCVPISNHLYFYWYRQILGQKVEFLVSFYNNEISEKSEIFDDQFSVERPDGSNFTLKIRSTKLEDSAMYFCASRRVTSYNEQFFGPGTRLTVL.